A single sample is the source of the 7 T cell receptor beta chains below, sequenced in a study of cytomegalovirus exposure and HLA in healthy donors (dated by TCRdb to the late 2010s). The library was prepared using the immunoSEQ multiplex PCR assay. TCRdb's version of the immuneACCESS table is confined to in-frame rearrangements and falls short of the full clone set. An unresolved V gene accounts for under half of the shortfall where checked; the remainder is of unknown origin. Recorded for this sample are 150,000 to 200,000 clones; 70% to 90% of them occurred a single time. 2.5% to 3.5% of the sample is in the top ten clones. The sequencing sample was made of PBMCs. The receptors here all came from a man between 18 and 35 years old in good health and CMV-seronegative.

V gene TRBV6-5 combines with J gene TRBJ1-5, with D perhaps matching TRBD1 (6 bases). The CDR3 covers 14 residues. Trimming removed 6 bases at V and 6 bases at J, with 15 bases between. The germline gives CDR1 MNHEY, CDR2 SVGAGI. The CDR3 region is CASSRTVIGQPQHF. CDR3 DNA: TGTGCCAGCAGCCGGACAGTGATCGGTCAGCCCCAGCATTTT.

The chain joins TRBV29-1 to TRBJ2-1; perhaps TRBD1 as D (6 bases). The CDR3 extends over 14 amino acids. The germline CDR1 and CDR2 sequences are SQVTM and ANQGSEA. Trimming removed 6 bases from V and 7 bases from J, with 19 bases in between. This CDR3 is CSVFWEIQGNEQFF. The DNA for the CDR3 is TGCAGCGTCTTCTGGGAAATACAGGGAAATGAGCAGTTCTTC.

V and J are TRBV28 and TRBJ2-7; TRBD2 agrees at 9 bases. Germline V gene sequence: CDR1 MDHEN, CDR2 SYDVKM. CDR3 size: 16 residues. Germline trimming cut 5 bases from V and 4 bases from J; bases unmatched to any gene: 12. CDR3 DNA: TGTGCCAGCAGTACCTCTACGCGGGGGGGCGGGTACGAGCAGTACGTC. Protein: CASSTSTRGGGYEQYV.

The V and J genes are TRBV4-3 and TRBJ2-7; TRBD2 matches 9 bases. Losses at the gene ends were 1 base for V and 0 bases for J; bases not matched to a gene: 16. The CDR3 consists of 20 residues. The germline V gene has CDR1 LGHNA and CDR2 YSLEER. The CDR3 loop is CASSQGRMIAGEFSSYEQYF. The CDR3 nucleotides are TGCGCCAGCAGCCAAGGAAGGATGATAGCGGGAGAATTTAGCTCCTACGAGCAGTACTTC.

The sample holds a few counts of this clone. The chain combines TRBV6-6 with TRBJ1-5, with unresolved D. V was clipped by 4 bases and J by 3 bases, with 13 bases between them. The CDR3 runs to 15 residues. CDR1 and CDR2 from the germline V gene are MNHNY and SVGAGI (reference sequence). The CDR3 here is CASSSWASANQPQHF. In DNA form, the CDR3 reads TGTGCCAGCAGTTCCTGGGCCTCTGCCAATCAGCCCCAGCATTTT.

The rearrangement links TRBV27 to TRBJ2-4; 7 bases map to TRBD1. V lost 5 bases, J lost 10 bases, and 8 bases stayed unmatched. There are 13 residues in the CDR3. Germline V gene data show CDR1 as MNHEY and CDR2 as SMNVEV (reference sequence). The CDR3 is CASSPRQGSIQYF. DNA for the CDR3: TGTGCCAGCAGTCCCAGACAGGGATCGATTCAGTACTTC.

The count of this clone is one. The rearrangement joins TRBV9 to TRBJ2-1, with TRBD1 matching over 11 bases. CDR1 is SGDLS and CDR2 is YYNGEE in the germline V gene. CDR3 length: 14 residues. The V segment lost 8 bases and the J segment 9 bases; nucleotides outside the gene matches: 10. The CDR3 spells CASGTGGVPGEQFF. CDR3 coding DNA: TGTGCCAGTGGGACAGGGGGGGTTCCGGGTGAGCAGTTCTTC.